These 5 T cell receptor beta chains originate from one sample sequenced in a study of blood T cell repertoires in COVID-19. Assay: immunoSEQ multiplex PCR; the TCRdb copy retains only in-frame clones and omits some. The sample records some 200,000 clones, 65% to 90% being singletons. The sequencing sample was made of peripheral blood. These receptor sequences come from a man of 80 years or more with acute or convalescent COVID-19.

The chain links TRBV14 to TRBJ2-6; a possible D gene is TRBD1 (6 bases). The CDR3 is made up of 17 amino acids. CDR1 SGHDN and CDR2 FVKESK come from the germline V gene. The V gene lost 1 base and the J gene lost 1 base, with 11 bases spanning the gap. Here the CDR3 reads CASSQVAGASGANVLTF. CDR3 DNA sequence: TGTGCCAGCAGCCAAGTGGCAGGGGCATCTGGGGCCAACGTCCTGACTTTC.

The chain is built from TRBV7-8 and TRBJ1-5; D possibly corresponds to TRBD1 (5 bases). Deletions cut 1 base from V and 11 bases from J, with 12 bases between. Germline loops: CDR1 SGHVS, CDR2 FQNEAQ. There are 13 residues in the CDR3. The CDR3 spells CASSLGEGRAQHF. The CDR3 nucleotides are TGTGCCAGCAGCTTAGGGGAGGGCAGGGCCCAGCATTTT.

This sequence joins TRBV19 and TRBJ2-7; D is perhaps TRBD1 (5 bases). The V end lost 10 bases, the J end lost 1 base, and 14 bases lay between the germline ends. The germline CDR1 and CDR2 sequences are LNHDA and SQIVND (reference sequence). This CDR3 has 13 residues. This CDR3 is CAMTKDSSYEQYF. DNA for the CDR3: TGTGCCATGACGAAAGACAGTTCCTACGAGCAGTACTTC.

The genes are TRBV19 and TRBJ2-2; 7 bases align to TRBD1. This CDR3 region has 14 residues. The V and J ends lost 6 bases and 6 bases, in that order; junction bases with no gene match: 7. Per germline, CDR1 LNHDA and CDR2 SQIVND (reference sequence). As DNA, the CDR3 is TGTGCCAGTAGAGGACAGGCAGGCGCCGGGGAGCTGTTTTTT. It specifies CASRGQAGAGELFF.

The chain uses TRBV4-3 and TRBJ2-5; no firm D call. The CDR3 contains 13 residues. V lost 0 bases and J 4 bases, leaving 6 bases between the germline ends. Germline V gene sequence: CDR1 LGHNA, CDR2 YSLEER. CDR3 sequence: CASSQDVRETQYF. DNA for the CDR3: TGCGCCAGCAGCCAAGACGTCCGAGAGACCCAGTACTTC.